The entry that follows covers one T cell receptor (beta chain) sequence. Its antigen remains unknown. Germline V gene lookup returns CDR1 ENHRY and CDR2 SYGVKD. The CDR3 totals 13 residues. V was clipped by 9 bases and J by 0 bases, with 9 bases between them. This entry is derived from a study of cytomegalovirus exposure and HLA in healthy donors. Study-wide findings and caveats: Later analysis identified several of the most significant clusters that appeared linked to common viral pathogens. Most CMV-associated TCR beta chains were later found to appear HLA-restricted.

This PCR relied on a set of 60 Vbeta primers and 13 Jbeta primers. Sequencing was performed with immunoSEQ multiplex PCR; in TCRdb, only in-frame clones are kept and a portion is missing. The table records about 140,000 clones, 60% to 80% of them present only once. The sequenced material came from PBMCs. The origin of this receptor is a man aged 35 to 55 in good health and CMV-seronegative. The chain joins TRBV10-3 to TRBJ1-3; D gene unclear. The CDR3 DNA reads TGTGCCATTTCGCAGTCCTCTGGAAACACCATATATTTT. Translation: CAISQSSGNTIYF.